Each of the 22 T cell receptor beta chains below was sequenced from the same sample in a study of vaccination effects on CD4 cells after COVID-19. The antigens of these receptors remain unknown. Pools of viral peptides were used by the ViraFEST assay to expand antigen-specific CD4+ T cells ahead of sequencing. Subsequent to roughly 9 days of culture, CD4+ T cells were isolated. Here immunoSEQ multiplex PCR was the method, and the copy in TCRdb shows in-frame clones only, minus some. The data contain about 22,000 clones, 73% of them singletons. The material was CD4+ T cells from PBMCs cultured with HCoV-229E spike peptides, obtained before COVID-19 vaccination. The origin of the receptors is a human donor who received a COVID-19 vaccine.

V and J are TRBV10-3 and TRBJ2-3, with a weak D call TRBD1 (6 bases). V was clipped by 4 bases and J by 0 bases, with 11 bases between them. Germline-derived CDR1 and CDR2 are ENHRY and SYGVKD. The CDR3 consists of 15 residues. CDR3 protein: CAISGGQPSTDTQYF. CDR3 nucleotides: TGTGCCATCAGTGGCGGACAGCCGAGCACAGATACGCAGTATTTT.

The rearrangement joins TRBV5-1 to TRBJ2-3, with D tentatively TRBD1 (6 bases). V lost 5 bases, J lost 2 bases, and 9 bases lay in between. CDR1 and CDR2 from the germline V gene are SGHRS and YFSETQ. The CDR3 spans 13 residues. CDR3 DNA sequence: TGCGCCAGCAGTACAGGGAACACAGATACGCAGTATTTT. Its translation is CASSTGNTDTQYF. Filled out from reference TRBV5-1 and TRBJ2-3, the complete variable domain reads KAGVTQTPRYLIKTRGQQVTLSCSPISGHRSVSWYQQTPGQGLQFLFEYFSETQRNKGNFPGRFSGRQFSNSRSEMNVSTLELGDSALYLCASSTGNTDTQYFGPGTRLTVL.

This clone was recorded a few times. The chain employs TRBV6-5 and TRBJ1-2, with TRBD1 matching 8 bases. This CDR3 comprises 13 residues. Germline V gives CDR1 MNHEY, CDR2 SVGAGI. Unmatched junction bases numbered 4, after V lost 6 bases and J lost 4 bases. Here the CDR3 reads CASRNTGGYGYTF. DNA for the CDR3: TGTGCCAGCAGAAATACAGGGGGCTATGGCTACACCTTC.

The chain employs TRBV15 and TRBJ2-3; no reliable D call. CDR3 length: 13 residues. V was shortened by 5 bases and J by 6 bases, with 12 bases between the two germline ends. Germline V gives CDR1 LNHNV, CDR2 YYDKDF (reference sequence). The CDR3 DNA is TGTGCCACCAGCCAAGGTGTTTTTGATACGCAGTATTTT. This gives the protein CATSQGVFDTQYF.

Details on this clone: This specimen includes other DNA sequences encoding the same CDR3. This chain uses TRBV3-1 (or the pseudogene TRBV3-2) with TRBJ2-5; 7 bases line up with TRBD1. The germline V gene has CDR1 LGHDT and CDR2 YNNKEL (reference sequence). CDR3 size: 12 residues. Trimming at V came to 8 bases and at J to 5 bases, leaving 5 bases not matched to a gene. CDR3 in DNA: TGTGCCAGCTCGACAGGGCTGGAGACCCAGTACTTC. Residues: CASSTGLETQYF.

The V and J genes are TRBV5-4 and TRBJ2-1; TRBD2 matches at 7 bases. Germline V gives CDR1 SGHNT, CDR2 YYREEE (reference sequence). V was clipped by 6 bases and J by 2 bases; unmatched bases: 11. This CDR3 has 16 residues. The CDR3 spells CASNQRGAGTYNEQFF. In nucleotides, the CDR3 is TGTGCCAGCAACCAACGGGGAGCGGGAACCTACAATGAGCAGTTCTTC.

The chain links TRBV11-1 to TRBJ2-6, with D perhaps matching TRBD1 (6 bases). The germline V gene encodes CDR1 SGHAT and CDR2 FQDESV (reference sequence). This CDR3 region has 15 residues. Trimming pared 1 base from V and 2 bases from J, leaving 6 bases between. Here the CDR3 DNA reads TGTGCCAGCAGCTTAGACAGGGCTGGGGCCAACGTCCTGACTTTC. This codes for CASSLDRAGANVLTF.

The CDR3 loop reads CASSNDYSTTYEQYF. In nucleotides, the CDR3 is TGTGCCAGCAGTAATGACTACTCGACAACCTACGAGCAGTACTTC. The chain recombines TRBV5-4 with TRBJ2-7; D might be TRBD2 (5 bases). V dropped 5 bases and J dropped 2 bases, with 17 bases sitting between them. The CDR3 runs to 15 residues. Germline values: CDR1 SGHNT, CDR2 YYREEE (reference sequence).

This clone was seen a handful of times. A junction boundary mismatches the germline segment, possibly from a read error. V and J are TRBV11-2 and TRBJ2-4, with D tentatively TRBD1 (6 bases). Germline values: CDR1 SGHAT, CDR2 FQNNGV. This CDR3 comprises 11 residues. CDR3 loop: CASSNTGTLDF. The CDR3 nucleotides are TGTGCCAGCAGCAATACCGGGACACTAGACTTC.

This chain links TRBV2 with TRBJ1-5; D unclear. The germline CDR1 and CDR2 sequences are SNHLY and FYNNEI. CDR3 length equals 13 residues. Trimming shortened V by 0 bases and J by 7 bases, and 7 bases separated the two germline ends. CDR3 nucleotide sequence: TGTGCCAGCAGTGAAGCTGTATGGCAGCCCCAGCATTTT. Translation gives CASSEAVWQPQHF.

The V and J genes are TRBV19 and TRBJ2-2; D is uncertain. CDR1 LNHDA and CDR2 SQIVND come from the germline V gene (reference sequence). The CDR3 consists of 15 residues. With 10 bases removed from V and 5 bases from J, the gap between germline ends came to 20 bases. CDR3 sequence reads: CATTAGPTSTGELFF. CDR3 sequence (DNA): TGTGCCACCACAGCCGGGCCGACCTCGACCGGGGAGCTGTTTTTT.

The rearrangement uses TRBV10-1 and TRBJ1-3; D is uncertain. This CDR3 is 16 amino acids long. From germline, CDR1 is WNHNN and CDR2 SYGVQD (reference sequence). Trimming pared 1 base from V and 0 bases from J, leaving 10 bases between. CDR3 nucleotides: TGCGCCAGCAGTGAGTGGGTGAACCCCTCTGGAAACACCATATATTTT. It specifies CASSEWVNPSGNTIYF.

CDR3 sequence: CASSVVSTGGYTF. DNA for the CDR3: TGTGCCAGCAGCGTAGTGAGTACGGGGGGCTACACCTTC. V is TRBV9 and J is TRBJ1-2; D gene unclear. Germline lookup yields CDR1 SGDLS and CDR2 YYNGEE. Trimming left V 0 bases short and J 8 bases short, with 11 bases between. The CDR3 is 13 residues long.

The J gene is TRBJ2-3, the V gene TRBV4-1, with 8 bases lining up with TRBD1. CDR1 and CDR2 (germline): MGHRA, YSYEKL. Trimming cost V 0 bases and J 2 bases; bases outside gene matches: 10. The CDR3 covers 18 residues. The CDR3 coding sequence is TGCGCCAGCAGCCAAGACTCGCTAGGGACAGGCTCCACAGATACGCAGTATTTT. Residues: CASSQDSLGTGSTDTQYF.

The rearrangement joins TRBV14 to TRBJ1-2; no clear D. Trimming took 3 bases from V and 4 from J, leaving 6 bases between them. Germline V CDR1 and CDR2: SGHDN, FVKESK. This CDR3 spans 12 amino acids. This chain's CDR3 is CASSQRTYGYTF. CDR3 nucleotides: TGTGCCAGCAGCCAGAGGACCTATGGCTACACCTTC.

This clone was seen just once. The genes are TRBV5-1 and TRBJ2-1, with TRBD2 matching 7 bases. J lost 3 bases, V lost 8 bases, and 11 bases had no gene match. This CDR3 has 15 amino acids. Germline-derived CDR1 and CDR2 are SGHRS and YFSETQ. CDR3 protein: CASRYATSNYNEQFF. In DNA, the CDR3 is TGCGCCAGTAGGTATGCGACTAGCAACTACAATGAGCAGTTCTTC.

The rearrangement links TRBV10-3 to TRBJ2-1; D perhaps matches TRBD2 (6 bases). The CDR3 is 14 residues long. Per the germline V gene, CDR1 is ENHRY and CDR2 is SYGVKD. The germline V and J ends were trimmed by 4 bases and 5 bases, with 12 bases remaining between them. The DNA of the CDR3 is TGTGCCATCAGTGCTACTAGCTCTAACAATGAGCAGTTCTTC. Protein sequence: CAISATSSNNEQFF.

This clone was observed once. The chain recombines TRBV6-5 with TRBJ2-7; tentatively, D is TRBD1 or TRBD2 (7 bases each). Germline CDR1 is MNHEY and CDR2 is SVGAGI. Trimming removed 4 bases from V and 3 bases from J, with 13 bases in between. The CDR3 is made up of 14 amino acids. CDR3 nucleotide sequence: TGTGCCAGCAGTTCAGGGGGAGGGGGCTACGAGCAGTACTTC. Its translation: CASSSGGGGYEQYF.

This clone occurred a few times. The chain combines TRBV6-6 with TRBJ2-1; D possibly matches TRBD1 or TRBD2 (5 bases each). Germline V gene lookup returns CDR1 MNHNY and CDR2 SVGAGI (reference sequence). The CDR3 extends over 14 amino acids. With 2 bases removed from V and 2 bases from J, the gap between germline ends came to 7 bases. This CDR3 is CASSYEGPYNEQFF. CDR3 nucleotide sequence: TGTGCCAGCAGTTACGAGGGGCCCTACAATGAGCAGTTCTTC.

A note on this clone: Other DNA sequences in this specimen translate into the identical CDR3. In nucleotides, the CDR3 is TGTGCCAGCAGCTTGAGGGGACTGGCGGGAGGTTGGCAGTATTTT. The encoded protein is CASSLRGLAGGWQYF. The chain combines TRBV5-5 with TRBJ2-3; 8 positions match TRBD2. V shed 1 base and J 11 bases; nucleotides not matched to a gene: 12. CDR3 length equals 15 residues. The germline gives CDR1 SGHKS, CDR2 YYEKEE (reference sequence). Based on the CDR3 plus reference TRBV5-5 and TRBJ2-3, the full variable domain is DAGVTQSPTHLIKTRGQQVTLRCSPISGHKSVSWYQQVLGQGPQFIFQYYEKEERGRGNFPDRFSARQFPNYSSELNVNALLLGDSALYLCASSLRGLAGGWQYFGPGTRLTVL.

This chain connects TRBV11-3 to TRBJ2-1; tentative D call: TRBD2 (5 bases). The CDR3 runs 15 residues. V was shortened by 4 bases and J by 6 bases, with 16 bases between the two germline ends. CDR1 and CDR2 (germline): SGHNT, YENEEA. The CDR3 is CASSSGPGGINEQFF. The CDR3 nucleotides are TGTGCCAGCAGCTCGGGCCCAGGAGGAATCAATGAGCAGTTCTTC.

The chain has TRBV2 and TRBJ2-7, with D hard to call. CDR1 is SNHLY, CDR2 FYNNEI, per germline. This CDR3 has 13 residues. Deletions cut 1 base from V and 4 bases from J, with 8 bases between. DNA of the CDR3: TGTGCCAGCAGTGAAGGCAGCCAATACGAGCAGTACTTC. It is translated as CASSEGSQYEQYF.